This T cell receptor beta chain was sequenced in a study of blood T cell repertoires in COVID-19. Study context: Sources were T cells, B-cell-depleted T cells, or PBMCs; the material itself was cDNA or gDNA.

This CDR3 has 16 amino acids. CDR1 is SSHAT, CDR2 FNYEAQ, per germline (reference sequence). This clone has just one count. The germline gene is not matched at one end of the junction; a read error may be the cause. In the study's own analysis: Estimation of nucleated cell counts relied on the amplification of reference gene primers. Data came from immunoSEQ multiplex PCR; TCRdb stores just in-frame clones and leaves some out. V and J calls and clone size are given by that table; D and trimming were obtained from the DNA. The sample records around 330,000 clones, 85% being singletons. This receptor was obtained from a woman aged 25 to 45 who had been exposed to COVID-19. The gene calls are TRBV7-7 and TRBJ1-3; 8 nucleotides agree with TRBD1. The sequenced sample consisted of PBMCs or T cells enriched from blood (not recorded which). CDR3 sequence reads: CASSLYRDRTGNTIYF. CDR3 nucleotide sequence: TGTGCTAGCAGCTTATACCGGGACAGGACTGGAAACACCATATATTTT.